A single sample gave rise to the 30 T cell receptor beta chains below, sequenced in a study of blood T cell repertoires in COVID-19. The repertoire was sequenced with immunoSEQ multiplex PCR; TCRdb's copy has only in-frame clones and lacks some. The data contain approximately 100,000 clones, 85% of them singletons. Source material: peripheral blood. Source of these receptors: a man at least 80 years old with acute or convalescent COVID-19.

For the CDR3, the DNA is TGTGCCAGTAGTGACAGGGTTACGTCGAGCAATCAGCCCCAGCATTTT. Its protein product is CASSDRVTSSNQPQHF. The chain couples TRBV19 to TRBJ1-5, with 7 bases identical to TRBD1. Germline CDR1 LNHDA, CDR2 SQIVND (reference sequence). The CDR3 spans 16 residues. V dropped 5 bases and J dropped 1; count of bases not matched to a gene: 8.

The chain employs TRBV5-6 and TRBJ2-1; 7 bases are a match to TRBD2. The length of the CDR3 is 17 residues. Trimming took 3 bases from V and 7 from J; bases not matched to a gene: 16. Looked up from germline, CDR1 is SGHDT and CDR2 is YYEEEE. CDR3 protein: CASSSDGGSFRGNEQFF. CDR3 nucleotides: TGTGCCAGCAGCTCCGACGGGGGGAGCTTTCGAGGGAATGAGCAGTTCTTC.

This rearrangement joins TRBV5-1 to TRBJ2-6; D remains ambiguous. There are 16 residues in the CDR3. Trimming removed 0 bases from V and 0 bases from J, with 7 bases in between. Germline V gene lookup returns CDR1 SGHRS and CDR2 YFSETQ. CDR3: CASSLAGGSGANVLTF. CDR3 DNA sequence: TGCGCCAGCAGCTTGGCCGGCGGCTCTGGGGCCAACGTCCTGACTTTC.

The chain couples TRBV12-3 or TRBV12-4 to TRBJ1-2, with D possibly matching TRBD1 (6 bases). The CDR3 consists of 13 residues. V lost 4 bases and J 4 bases, leaving 10 bases between the germline ends. This CDR3 reads CASSSTGFYGYTF. The CDR3 coding sequence is TGTGCCAGCAGTTCCACAGGGTTCTATGGCTACACCTTC.

The chain has TRBV6-5 and TRBJ2-3; the match to TRBD2 covers 12 bases. J was trimmed by 4 bases and V by 6 bases; bases with no gene match: 5. Germline V gene data show CDR1 as MNHEY and CDR2 as SVGAGI. This CDR3 is 15 amino acids long. CDR3 nucleotide sequence: TGTGCCAGCAGCTCCCTAGCGGGAGGGCCAGATACGCAGTATTTT. Amino acid sequence: CASSSLAGGPDTQYF.

The V and J genes are TRBV7-9 and TRBJ1-1, with D possibly TRBD1 on 5 matching bases. Germline assignment: CDR1 SEHNR and CDR2 FQNEAQ (reference sequence). Trimming took 5 bases from V and 3 from J, leaving 28 bases between them. The CDR3 is made up of 19 amino acids. CDR3 sequence reads: CASSPLPGGVVFEDTEAFF. CDR3 DNA: TGTGCCAGCAGCCCTTTGCCGGGGGGAGTAGTTTTCGAGGACACTGAAGCTTTCTTT.

V gene TRBV2 combines with J gene TRBJ2-1; D perhaps matches TRBD1 (5 bases). The V end lost 4 bases, the J end lost 6 bases, and 13 bases lay between the germline ends. This CDR3 has 14 residues. The V gene's germline CDR1 is SNHLY and CDR2 FYNNEI. The DNA for the CDR3 is TGTGCCAGCAGTGGGTTTCAGGGCCCCAATGAGCAGTTCTTC. The encoded protein is CASSGFQGPNEQFF.

This chain joins TRBV4-2 and TRBJ2-7, with 7 bases that match TRBD2. Germline V gives CDR1 LGHNA, CDR2 YNFKEQ. V shed 4 bases, J shed 5 bases, and the junction held 8 bases outside the gene matches. This CDR3 comprises 14 residues. The CDR3 nucleotides read TGTGCCAGCAGCCTCAGCGGGACCAACAACGAGCAGTACTTC. This encodes CASSLSGTNNEQYF.

The chain employs TRBV24-1 and TRBJ1-2; D not resolved. V was shortened by 4 bases and J by 2 bases, with 4 bases between the two germline ends. This CDR3 comprises 12 residues. Germline values: CDR1 KGHDR, CDR2 SFDVKD. As DNA, the CDR3 is TGTGCCACCAGTGACGGGAACTATGGCTACACCTTC. Protein: CATSDGNYGYTF.

The rearrangement links TRBV9 to TRBJ2-5, with D perhaps TRBD1 (5 bases). CDR3 length: 13 amino acids. Per germline, CDR1 SGDLS and CDR2 YYNGEE. V was cut by 4 bases and J by 5 bases, with 12 bases left in between. The CDR3 sequence: CASSFRVLETQYF. The CDR3 DNA reads as TGTGCCAGCAGCTTCAGGGTCCTGGAGACCCAGTACTTC.

The chain is built from TRBV18 and TRBJ1-5; D remains unclear. The V gene lost 3 bases and the J gene lost 2 bases, with 8 bases spanning the gap. Germline loops: CDR1 KGHSH, CDR2 LQKENI. CDR3 length: 14 residues. CDR3 DNA sequence: TGTGCCAGCTCACCCCGGACTGGCAATCAGCCCCAGCATTTT. This gives the protein CASSPRTGNQPQHF.

The CDR3 here is CASSNGGSTEQYF. The CDR3 DNA reads as TGTGCCAGCAGCAACGGGGGATCCACCGAGCAGTACTTC. V and J are TRBV7-3 and TRBJ2-7, with D maybe TRBD2 (6 bases). V lost 5 bases and J 6 bases, leaving 14 bases between the germline ends. The CDR3 consists of 13 residues. Germline values: CDR1 SGHTA, CDR2 FQGTGA.

CDR3 residues: CASSVPGQGAQGGNYGYTF. As DNA, the CDR3 is TGTGCCAGCAGCGTGCCGGGACAGGGGGCGCAGGGGGGTAACTATGGCTACACCTTC. The chain combines TRBV5-4 with TRBJ1-2; 12 nucleotides match TRBD1. The J segment lost 1 base and the V segment lost 4 bases, leaving 14 bases of the junction unmatched. This CDR3 has 19 amino acids. Looked up from germline, CDR1 is SGHNT and CDR2 is YYREEE (reference sequence).

This clone was counted between two and nine times. The chain recombines TRBV10-2 with TRBJ1-6; D not resolved. The CDR3 covers 11 residues. The germline CDR1 and CDR2 sequences are WSHSY and SAAADI. V was shortened by 10 bases and J by 8 bases, with 9 bases between the two germline ends. CDR3 amino acids: CATMRDSPLHF. The CDR3, as DNA: TGCGCCACCATGAGGGATTCACCCCTCCACTTT.

J is TRBJ1-5 and V is TRBV7-2, with D possibly being TRBD1 (6 bases). The germline CDR1 and CDR2 sequences are SGHTA and FQGNSA. The length of the CDR3 is 14 residues. Trimming removed 5 bases from V and 4 bases from J, with 12 bases in between. This chain's CDR3 is CASSRTAVNQPQHF. CDR3 nucleotides: TGTGCCAGCAGCCGGACAGCAGTAAATCAGCCCCAGCATTTT.

CDR3 bases: TGTGCCAGCAGCCAAGATCATCGGACTAGCGGGAGGCCCGGAACTAATGAGCAGTTCTTC. Its translation is CASSQDHRTSGRPGTNEQFF. The J gene is TRBJ2-1, the V gene TRBV14, with 14 bases fitting TRBD2. Germline V gene data show CDR1 as SGHDN and CDR2 as FVKESK. This CDR3 has 20 residues. V dropped 0 bases and J dropped 7; count of bases not matched to a gene: 14.

In this sample, this clone turned up a few times. The gene calls are TRBV28 and TRBJ2-7, with TRBD1 identical over 7 bases. The ends lost 4 bases at V and 0 bases at J; junction bases unmatched: 6. The CDR3 runs 15 residues. Germline V CDR1 and CDR2: MDHEN, SYDVKM. In nucleotides, the CDR3 is TGTGCCAGCAGTTCCAGGGGGTTATACTCCTACGAGCAGTACTTC. This sequence encodes CASSSRGLYSYEQYF. The complete variable domain, with remaining parts taken from reference TRBV28 and TRBJ2-7, reads DVKVTQSSRYLVKRTGEKVFLECVQDMDHENMFWYRQDPGLGLRLIYFSYDVKMKEKGDIPEGYSVSREKKERFSLILESASTNQTSMYLCASSSRGLYSYEQYFGPGTRLTVT.

The chain couples TRBV4-1 to TRBJ2-7, with D possibly TRBD2 on 5 matching bases. CDR1 and CDR2 from the germline V gene are MGHRA and YSYEKL. With 0 bases removed from V and 6 bases from J, the gap between germline ends came to 15 bases. The CDR3 loop spans 15 amino acids. The CDR3 loop is CASSQEGRTPGEQYF. Written as DNA, the CDR3 is TGCGCCAGCAGCCAAGAGGGCCGGACTCCCGGCGAGCAGTACTTC.

The chain carries TRBV6-9 and TRBJ1-1, with 7 nucleotides matching TRBD1. This CDR3 has 15 residues. V was pared by 2 bases and J by 1 base, with 4 bases of the junction left unmatched. CDR1 is MNHGY and CDR2 is SVAAGI in the germline V gene. As DNA, the CDR3 is TGTGCCAGCAGTTATCGGGGACAGCCGAACACTGAAGCTTTCTTT. Translation gives CASSYRGQPNTEAFF.

Only a few counts were recorded for this clone. This chain links TRBV29-1 with TRBJ1-2; D not certain. Germline assignment: CDR1 SQVTM and CDR2 ANQGSEA. V shed 3 bases and J shed 8 bases, with 7 bases lying between them. The CDR3 runs 10 residues. This chain's CDR3 is CSVEQRGYTF. Written as DNA, the CDR3 is TGCAGCGTTGAGCAGAGGGGCTACACCTTC.

The chain employs TRBV6-2 or TRBV6-3 and TRBJ2-1; 11 nucleotides line up with TRBD2. The J segment lost 7 bases and the V segment lost 5 bases, leaving 7 bases of the junction unmatched. CDR3 length: 15 residues. CDR1 is MNHEY, CDR2 SVGEGT, per germline. Here the CDR3 DNA reads TGTGCCAGCAGTGACCTTAGCGGGAGGGGTAATGAGCAGTTCTTC. It is translated as CASSDLSGRGNEQFF.

This sequence joins TRBV30 and TRBJ1-4; no clear D. V was shortened by 2 bases and J by 4 bases, with 11 bases between the two germline ends. The CDR3 totals 14 residues. CDR1 and CDR2 (germline): GTSNPN, SVGIG (reference sequence). The CDR3 loop is CAWSSGELNEKLFF. CDR3 DNA: TGTGCCTGGAGTTCCGGGGAACTTAATGAAAAACTGTTTTTT.

J is TRBJ1-6 and V is TRBV6-5; D unclear. CDR1 is MNHEY, CDR2 SVGAGI, per germline. This CDR3 is 14 amino acids long. Trimming stripped 5 bases from V and 11 bases from J, with 16 bases between. This chain's CDR3 is CASSPRGGLAPLHF. The CDR3 nucleotides read TGTGCCAGCAGTCCGCGTGGAGGGCTGGCACCCCTCCACTTT.

This chain links TRBV19 with TRBJ1-2, with 9 nucleotides matching TRBD1. The CDR3 has 13 amino acids. The V segment lost 7 bases and the J segment 7 bases; nucleotides outside the gene matches: 7. Germline loops: CDR1 LNHDA, CDR2 SQIVND (reference sequence). CDR3 sequence reads: CASTDRGLFGYTF. For the CDR3, the DNA is TGTGCCAGTACGGACAGGGGATTATTTGGCTACACCTTC.

V is TRBV5-6 and J is TRBJ2-7; TRBD1 agrees at 8 bases. V trimming: 4 bases; J trimming: 1 base; junction bases outside the gene matches: 4. The CDR3 is 14 residues long. The V gene's germline CDR1 is SGHDT and CDR2 YYEEEE. The DNA of the CDR3 is TGTGCCAGCAGCCGTGGACAGGGATCCTACGAGCAGTACTTC. Amino acid sequence: CASSRGQGSYEQYF.

This rearrangement joins TRBV4-3 to TRBJ2-1, with 10 positions matching TRBD2. The CDR3 spans 18 residues. Per germline, CDR1 LGHNA and CDR2 YSLEER. V shed 1 base, J shed 3 bases, and the junction held 9 bases outside the gene matches. The CDR3 DNA reads TGCGCCAGCAGCCAAGTGTTAGCGGGAGGTGCCAGCTACAATGAGCAGTTCTTC. This codes for CASSQVLAGGASYNEQFF.

The V and J genes are TRBV28 and TRBJ1-2; 11 positions match TRBD1. The CDR3 is 16 residues long. Germline V gene lookup returns CDR1 MDHEN and CDR2 SYDVKM. The J segment lost 6 bases and the V segment lost 5 bases, leaving 11 bases of the junction unmatched. The CDR3 nucleotides read TGTGCCAGCAGTCCCGGGGGGACAGGGGGTGTGAATGGCTACACCTTC. It is translated as CASSPGGTGGVNGYTF.

This clone has more than one count but fewer than ten. V gene TRBV9 combines with J gene TRBJ1-1, with a possible D match to TRBD1 (6 bases). CDR1 and CDR2 from the germline V gene are SGDLS and YYNGEE. The CDR3 loop spans 20 amino acids. Between the trimmed V and J ends, which lost 3 bases and 1 base, there was a span of 28 bases. The CDR3 loop is CASSESLGRQEGRRNTEAFF. The CDR3 DNA reads as TGTGCCAGCAGCGAATCCTTAGGAAGACAGGAAGGGAGAAGGAACACTGAAGCTTTCTTT.

This chain uses TRBV3-1 (or the pseudogene TRBV3-2) with TRBJ2-5; 7 bases match TRBD1. V was pared by 0 bases and J by 1 base, with 5 bases of the junction left unmatched. CDR1 is LGHDT and CDR2 is YNNKEL in the germline V gene (reference sequence). CDR3 size: 16 residues. CDR3 residues: CASSQDLRDSQETQYF. CDR3 bases: TGTGCCAGCAGCCAAGATCTTCGGGACAGCCAAGAGACCCAGTACTTC.

This CDR3 is CASSFGQHEKLFF. CDR3 in DNA: TGTGCCAGCAGTTTCGGACAGCATGAAAAACTGTTTTTT. This chain uses TRBV12-3 or TRBV12-4 with TRBJ1-4; D is possibly TRBD1 (6 bases). V lost 3 bases and J 6 bases, leaving 8 bases between the germline ends. This CDR3 contains 13 residues.